Sequencing of this T cell receptor (beta chain) was carried out in a study of identical twins. The study, taken as a whole, reports: The models gave estimates that fell short of the out-of-frame TCR alpha sharing seen in monozygotic twins.

A few counts support this clonotype. The antigen is not known. Unique molecular identifiers were in the cDNA, with template-switch universal primer binding. TCRdb re-analysed the 5' RACE reads in MiXCR, keeping a single row per CDR3 protein. Found here are about 900,000 distinct CDR3 sequences, approximately 13% of them singletons; the top ten hold about 1.5%. In germline, CDR1 is KGHSH, CDR2 LQKENI. The V end was cut by 5 bases, the J end by 9 bases, with 11 bases between. The CDR3 is 12 amino acids. All donors were healthy Caucasians. Separately, the same data were catalogued under a study of yellow fever vaccine responses in identical twins.

The clonotype comes from a woman in her late teens or twenties in good health. What was sequenced was PBMCs. The V gene is TRBV18, the J gene TRBJ2-1; D remains ambiguous. The CDR3, as DNA: TGTGCCAGCTCAACTGACGCTGCTGAGCAGTTCTTC. Translated, it gives CASSTDAAEQFF. Filled out from reference TRBV18 and TRBJ2-1, the complete variable domain reads NAGVMQNPRHLVRRRGQEARLRCSPMKGHSHVYWYRQLPEEGLKFMVYLQKENIIDESGMPKERFSAEFPKEGPSILRIQQVVRGDSAAYFCASSTDAAEQFFGPGTRLTVL.